The next 13 T cell receptor beta chains were all read from a single sample in a study of CD8 T cells in Susac syndrome. RNA was extracted with the RNeasy kit, and a quantity of roughly 0.5 to 1 ug was reverse transcribed using random hexamers. TCRdb re-analysed the immunoSEQ multiplex PCR reads in MiXCR, keeping a single row per CDR3 protein. The sample includes over 100,000 distinct CDR3 sequences, roughly 90% of them seen just once. The sequenced sample was CD8+ T cells from PBMCs. These receptors all come from a human donor in good health.

CDR3 region: CASSPSGDTQYF. The CDR3 nucleotides are TGTGCCAGCAGCCCGAGTGGAGATACGCAGTATTTT. V gene TRBV3-1 combines with J gene TRBJ2-3; no firm D call. CDR3 length: 12 residues. The germline gives CDR1 LGHDT, CDR2 YNNKEL (reference sequence). V was trimmed by 4 bases and J by 5 bases, leaving 7 bases between them.

The chain has TRBV20-1 and TRBJ2-2, with D perhaps matching TRBD1 (6 bases). Deletions cut 6 bases from V and 8 bases from J, with 10 bases between. Germline CDR1 DFQATT, CDR2 SNEGSKA (reference sequence). This CDR3 comprises 11 residues. The DNA of the CDR3 is TGCAGTGCGCACAGGGCGGGGGAGCTGTTTTTT. Translating gives CSAHRAGELFF.

The CDR3 nucleotides read TGTGCCAGCAGCGCCTACCAGGGGACTGGAGAGACCCAGTACTTC. Encoded protein: CASSAYQGTGETQYF. The chain links TRBV9 to TRBJ2-5; D could derive from TRBD1 or TRBD2 (6 bases each). V was shortened by 3 bases and J by 4 bases, with 16 bases between the two germline ends. The germline CDR1 and CDR2 sequences are SGDLS and YYNGEE. CDR3 length: 15 amino acids.

This clonotype was observed a single time. The rearrangement links TRBV3-1 to TRBJ1-3; 8 nucleotides line up with TRBD1. Germline assignment: CDR1 LGHDT and CDR2 YNNKEL (reference sequence). The CDR3 has 17 amino acids. The V and J ends lost 5 bases and 0 bases, in that order; junction bases with no gene match: 9. The CDR3 DNA reads TGTGCCAGCAGCTATTCGACAGGGGCAAGCTCTGGAAACACCATATATTTT. It is translated as CASSYSTGASSGNTIYF.

This chain links TRBV7-9 with TRBJ1-1, with D perhaps matching TRBD1 (5 bases). Germline V gives CDR1 SEHNR, CDR2 FQNEAQ (reference sequence). V was pared by 7 bases and J by 6 bases, with 15 bases between. The CDR3 contains 13 residues. The chain's CDR3 is CASTPPGSAEAFF. DNA of the CDR3: TGTGCCAGCACCCCCCCAGGGAGCGCTGAAGCTTTCTTT.

The chain couples TRBV5-1 to TRBJ2-2, with D unclear. The length of the CDR3 is 16 residues. V was clipped by 3 bases and J by 0 bases, with 12 bases between them. Germline CDR1 and CDR2: SGHRS and YFSETQ. CDR3 bases: TGCGCCAGCAGCTCTGGTTTAGGGTCGAACACCGGGGAGCTGTTTTTT. It encodes CASSSGLGSNTGELFF.

This chain connects TRBV19 to TRBJ2-7; D is unresolved. V dropped 10 bases and J dropped 4 bases, with 17 bases sitting between them. Germline assignment: CDR1 LNHDA and CDR2 SQIVND (reference sequence). The CDR3 sequence is 13 residues long. The CDR3 loop reads CATSPYVGYEQYF. For the CDR3, the DNA is TGTGCCACGTCTCCGTACGTCGGGTACGAGCAGTACTTC.

The chain combines TRBV30 with TRBJ2-7; D call uncertain. The CDR3 consists of 13 residues. Trimming removed 3 bases at V and 0 bases at J, with 9 bases between. CDR1 and CDR2 (germline): GTSNPN, SVGIG (reference sequence). CDR3 DNA: TGTGCCTGGAGAGGAGATACCTCCTACGAGCAGTACTTC. Amino acids: CAWRGDTSYEQYF.

Here the CDR3 DNA reads TGTGCCAGCTCACCACCGTCAATGGCCGGGGAGCTGTTTTTT. Its translation: CASSPPSMAGELFF. The V and J genes are TRBV18 and TRBJ2-2; the D is unclear. V was clipped by 0 bases and J by 6 bases, with 8 bases between them. The germline V gene has CDR1 KGHSH and CDR2 LQKENI. The CDR3 is made up of 14 amino acids.

CDR3 loop: CASSQDQGSYGYTF. The CDR3 coding sequence is TGCGCCAGCAGCCAAGATCAGGGTTCCTATGGCTACACCTTC. This chain links TRBV4-3 with TRBJ1-2, with a tentative D call TRBD1 (5 bases). V was shortened by 0 bases and J by 4 bases, with 9 bases between the two germline ends. CDR1 and CDR2 (germline): LGHNA, YSLEER. CDR3 length: 14 amino acids.

As to this clonotype: At one end, the junction sequence differs from germline, possibly due to a read error. V usage is TRBV4-3 and J usage is TRBJ2-3; TRBD1 might be the D (5 bases). The CDR3 extends over 14 amino acids. Germline loops: CDR1 LGHNA, CDR2 YSLEER. The CDR3 nucleotides are TGCGCCAGCAGCCATCTTGGAGCAGGGCCCGGTCACAGTTTT. It specifies CASSHLGAGPGHSF.

The genes are TRBV6-2 or TRBV6-3 and TRBJ2-5; D not resolved. The V gene lost 5 bases and the J gene lost 5 bases, with 9 bases spanning the gap. Germline CDR1 is MNHEY and CDR2 is SVGEGT. The CDR3 totals 12 residues. The CDR3 coding sequence is TGTGCCAGCAGTCGCGAGTGGGAGACCCAGTACTTC. Protein: CASSREWETQYF.

The chain carries TRBV9 and TRBJ2-1; tentative D call: TRBD1 (5 bases). Deletions cut 3 bases from V and 0 bases from J, with 16 bases between. This CDR3 has 17 residues. Germline V gives CDR1 SGDLS, CDR2 YYNGEE. CDR3 region: CASSATHRPGSYNEQFF. The CDR3 nucleotides are TGTGCCAGCAGCGCAACCCACAGGCCGGGCTCCTACAATGAGCAGTTCTTC.